Following are 32 T cell receptor beta chains from one sample sequenced in a study of blood T cells in healthy people across ages. Together with a sample-barcoded 5' primer, a J-beta primer mix was included in a second PCR lasting about 6 to 11 cycles. TCRdb reprocessed the 5' RACE reads via MiXCR and lists one record per CDR3 protein. The table has about a million distinct CDR3 sequences, roughly half seen once. The sample comprised blood. These receptors were obtained from a woman aged 55 to 70 in good health.

J is TRBJ2-1 and V is TRBV5-5; 8 bases agree with TRBD1. This CDR3 is 12 amino acids long. Germline V gives CDR1 SGHKS, CDR2 YYEKEE (reference sequence). The V and J ends lost 4 bases and 10 bases, in that order; junction bases with no gene match: 4. CDR3 sequence: CASSRQGCEQFF. The CDR3 DNA follows: TGTGCCAGCAGCCGACAGGGGTGCGAGCAGTTCTTC.

This rearrangement joins TRBV14 to TRBJ1-2; D is ambiguous. Deletions cut 4 bases from V and 8 bases from J, with 20 bases between. This CDR3 is built from 15 residues. CDR1 and CDR2 from the germline V gene are SGHDN and FVKESK. Written as DNA, the CDR3 is TGTGCCAGCAGCCCGTTCCGATCGTCCGGGGAAGGCTACACCTTC. Translated, it gives CASSPFRSSGEGYTF. Combining the CDR3 with reference TRBV14 and TRBJ1-2 gives the whole variable domain EAGVTQFPSHSVIEKGQTVTLRCDPISGHDNLYWYRRVMGKEIKFLLHFVKESKQDESGMPNNRFLAERTGGTYSTLKVQPAELEDSGVYFCASSPFRSSGEGYTFGSGTRLTVV.

The rearrangement links TRBV20-1 to TRBJ2-7, with TRBD1 matching 7 bases. CDR3 length: 14 amino acids. The germline V gene encodes CDR1 DFQATT and CDR2 SNEGSKA (reference sequence). Here the CDR3 reads CSTSKGQFTYEQYF. The CDR3 coding sequence is TGCAGCACCTCGAAGGGACAGTTCACGTACGAGCAGTACTTC.

In this sample, this clonotype turned up a few times. V and J are TRBV5-1 and TRBJ2-1, with 8 positions matching TRBD2. Unmatched junction bases numbered 15, after V lost 7 bases and J lost 9 bases. The CDR3 contains 15 residues. In germline, CDR1 is SGHRS, CDR2 YFSETQ. The CDR3 nucleotides read TGCGCCAGCCACCGGCTGGAGCGGGAGTTGGGTGAGCAGTTCTTC. This sequence encodes CASHRLERELGEQFF.

The chain has TRBV27 and TRBJ2-1, with TRBD2 matching over 14 bases. V lost 7 bases, J lost 15 bases, and 8 bases stayed unmatched. From germline, CDR1 is MNHEY and CDR2 SMNVEV (reference sequence). The CDR3 has 13 amino acids. The CDR3 DNA is TGTGCCAGCACCAGACTAGCGGGAGGGCCGTGGTTCTTC. It translates to CASTRLAGGPWFF.

The chain carries TRBV7-8 and TRBJ2-3; D gene uncertain. Trimming cost V 0 bases and J 8 bases, with 15 bases left between them. CDR1 and CDR2 (germline): SGHVS, FQNEAQ. CDR3 size: 15 residues. This CDR3 reads CASSLALGYGATQYF. The CDR3, as DNA: TGTGCCAGCAGCTTAGCTCTAGGGTATGGTGCTACGCAGTATTTT. Filled out from reference TRBV7-8 and TRBJ2-3, the complete variable domain reads GAGVSQSPRYKVAKRGQDVALRCDPISGHVSLFWYQQALGQGPEFLTYFQNEAQLDKSGLPSDRFFAERPEGSVSTLKIQRTQQEDSAVYLCASSLALGYGATQYFGPGTRLTVL.

This clonotype was seen a handful of times. The V and J genes are TRBV7-9 and TRBJ1-2; D is ambiguous. Deletions cut 1 base from V and 5 bases from J, with 11 bases between. Per germline, CDR1 SEHNR and CDR2 FQNEAQ (reference sequence). The CDR3 sequence is 14 residues long. CDR3 nucleotide sequence: TGTGCCAGCAGCTTAGTAGAGGATCTATATGGCTACACCTTC. Its protein is CASSLVEDLYGYTF.

The chain is built from TRBV29-1 and TRBJ2-6; the D call may be TRBD1 or TRBD2 (5 bases each). The ends were cut back, 3 bases at V and 0 bases at J, with 12 bases in the middle. The V gene's germline CDR1 is SQVTM and CDR2 ANQGSEA. This CDR3 region has 16 residues. CDR3 sequence (DNA): TGCAGCGTTGAGGGGACGGGGAGCTCTGGGGCCAACGTCCTGACTTTC. This sequence encodes CSVEGTGSSGANVLTF.

This chain joins TRBV6-2 or TRBV6-3 and TRBJ2-1; 9 bases agree with TRBD2. CDR1 is MNHEY, CDR2 SVGEGT, per germline. V gave up 3 bases and J gave up 4 bases; unmatched junction bases: 1. The CDR3 totals 14 residues. The CDR3 sequence is CASSYAGGYNEQFF. For the CDR3, the DNA is TGTGCCAGCAGTTATGCGGGAGGGTACAATGAGCAGTTCTTC.

This clonotype was seen once. J is TRBJ1-5 and V is TRBV18, with D uncertain. The germline gives CDR1 KGHSH, CDR2 LQKENI. The CDR3 consists of 14 residues. Trimming stripped 2 bases from V and 7 bases from J, with 12 bases between. This CDR3 reads CASSPVAPGQPQHF. CDR3 coding DNA: TGTGCCAGCTCACCAGTAGCACCCGGGCAGCCCCAGCATTTT.

This chain uses TRBV28 with TRBJ2-7; the D is unclear. The CDR3 contains 11 residues. Germline CDR1 MDHEN, CDR2 SYDVKM. V was trimmed by 8 bases and J by 0 bases, leaving 5 bases between them. CDR3 nucleotides: TGTGCCAGCGGGCACTCCTACGAGCAGTACTTC. It encodes CASGHSYEQYF.

V usage is TRBV20-1 and J usage is TRBJ2-5; D not resolved. V was clipped by 3 bases and J by 5 bases, with 10 bases between them. Germline CDR1 reads DFQATT; CDR2 reads SNEGSKA (reference sequence). This CDR3 is 12 amino acids long. The CDR3 DNA follows: TGCAGTGCTAGGATCCGGCGCGAGACCCAGTACTTC. Translated: CSARIRRETQYF.

J is TRBJ1-5 and V is TRBV20-1; D remains ambiguous. The CDR3 runs 13 residues. The germline V gene encodes CDR1 DFQATT and CDR2 SNEGSKA (reference sequence). The ends were cut back, 5 bases at V and 2 bases at J, with 10 bases in the middle. CDR3 in amino acids: CSARHGGNQPQHF. The DNA of the CDR3 is TGCAGTGCTCGGCACGGAGGCAATCAGCCCCAGCATTTT.

The chain couples TRBV29-1 to TRBJ1-2; 10 bases line up with TRBD1. The CDR3 covers 13 residues. The germline V gene encodes CDR1 SQVTM and CDR2 ANQGSEA. The V segment lost 6 bases and the J segment 5 bases; nucleotides outside the gene matches: 6. The CDR3 DNA reads as TGCAGCGTCGGGGACAGGGGAGGATATGGCTACACCTTC. It codes for CSVGDRGGYGYTF.

This clonotype was seen a few times. This rearrangement joins TRBV3-1 to TRBJ2-7; 9 bases line up with TRBD1. CDR1 is LGHDT and CDR2 is YNNKEL in the germline V gene (reference sequence). The CDR3 covers 15 residues. J gave up 5 bases and V 3 bases, and 8 bases lay outside the gene matches. The chain's CDR3 is CASSHRGQGVDEQYF. CDR3 sequence (DNA): TGTGCCAGCAGCCATCGGGGACAGGGAGTGGACGAGCAGTACTTC.

This clonotype was recorded a few times. The rearrangement links TRBV4-1 to TRBJ2-7; D remains unclear. Germline V gene lookup returns CDR1 MGHRA and CDR2 YSYEKL. This CDR3 contains 13 residues. V lost 0 bases and J lost 8, with 11 bases in between. The CDR3 reads CASSQDGREKQYF. DNA for the CDR3: TGCGCCAGCAGCCAAGATGGTAGGGAAAAGCAGTACTTC.

There are a few counts of this clonotype. The rearrangement uses TRBV7-6 and TRBJ2-7, with 9 bases identical to TRBD2. Trimming at V came to 5 bases and at J to 0 bases, leaving 8 bases not matched to a gene. The CDR3 extends over 16 amino acids. Germline-derived CDR1 and CDR2 are SGHVS and FNYEAQ. CDR3 protein: CASSAPLAGRSYEQYF. CDR3 nucleotides: TGTGCCAGCAGCGCACCTCTAGCGGGACGCTCCTACGAGCAGTACTTC.

CDR3 coding DNA: TGTGCCAGCAGCCCAAGCCGTACCTACGAGCAGTACTTC. Translation gives CASSPSRTYEQYF. The chain couples TRBV12-3 or TRBV12-4 to TRBJ2-7, with no clear D. CDR3 length equals 13 residues. V was clipped by 6 bases and J by 2 bases, with 11 bases between them.

This clonotype was picked up one time. The rearrangement links TRBV20-1 to TRBJ2-7; TRBD1 might be the D (6 bases). The ends were cut back, 3 bases at V and 3 bases at J, with 9 bases in the middle. This CDR3 has 12 residues. The V gene's germline CDR1 is DFQATT and CDR2 SNEGSKA (reference sequence). The CDR3 region is CSASDRIYEQYF. The DNA of the CDR3 is TGCAGTGCTAGCGACAGGATCTACGAGCAGTACTTC.

This clonotype was observed a few times. This rearrangement joins TRBV7-6 to TRBJ2-5; 8 bases fit TRBD2. V gave up 5 bases and J gave up 2 bases; unmatched junction bases: 10. Germline CDR1 is SGHVS and CDR2 is FNYEAQ. CDR3 length: 16 amino acids. DNA for the CDR3: TGTGCCAGCAGCCGCGGACCGGGACTAGGGCAAGAGACCCAGTACTTC. Its translation: CASSRGPGLGQETQYF.

The J gene is TRBJ2-6, the V gene TRBV21-1; TRBD1, as called in the table, went unchecked against the DNA. TRBV21-1 is given as a pseudogene. The CDR3 covers 21 residues. CDR3 amino acids: CASSKGPDRPSQLSGANVLTF. DNA of the CDR3: TGTGCCAGCAGCAAAGGCCCCGACAGGCCCTCCCAGCTCTCTGGGGCCAACGTCCTGACTTTC.

The chain links TRBV29-1 to TRBJ1-4; 9 bases align to TRBD1. V lost 4 bases, J lost 7 bases, and 4 bases stayed unmatched. CDR1 is SQVTM and CDR2 is ANQGSEA in the germline V gene. The CDR3 loop spans 13 amino acids. The CDR3 region has the DNA TGCAGCGTTGTACAGGGGGCAGGTGAAAAACTGTTTTTT. Protein product: CSVVQGAGEKLFF.

This rearrangement joins TRBV7-2 to TRBJ2-1; 13 positions match TRBD2. The CDR3 length is 18 residues. The J segment lost 4 bases and the V segment lost 5 bases, leaving 11 bases of the junction unmatched. Germline CDR1 SGHTA, CDR2 FQGNSA. CDR3 bases: TGTGCCAGCAGCCCCCTCCCGGGACTAGCGGGATTATACAATGAGCAGTTCTTC. It yields the protein CASSPLPGLAGLYNEQFF. The full variable domain, with the rest looked up from reference TRBV7-2 and TRBJ2-1, is GAGVSQSPSNKVTEKGKDVELRCDPISGHTALYWYRQSLGQGLEFLIYFQGNSAPDKSGLPSDRFSAERTGGSVSTLTIQRTQQEDSAVYLCASSPLPGLAGLYNEQFFGPGTRLTVL.

The chain carries TRBV28 and TRBJ2-3; 7 bases agree with TRBD1. The CDR3 runs to 13 residues. Germline assignment: CDR1 MDHEN and CDR2 SYDVKM. J lost 3 bases, V lost 6 bases, and 3 bases had no gene match. The DNA for the CDR3 is TGTGCCAGCAGGCCACAGGGGACAGATACGCAGTATTTT. Translation: CASRPQGTDTQYF.

V gene TRBV12-3 or TRBV12-4 combines with J gene TRBJ1-1; TRBD1 might be the D (5 bases). The CDR3 has 15 residues. The V gene lost 6 bases and the J gene lost 8 bases, with 22 bases spanning the gap. The CDR3 is CASRGPGREVVEAFF. The CDR3 DNA reads TGTGCCAGCAGGGGACCTGGGAGGGAGGTTGTAGAAGCTTTCTTT.

The genes are TRBV7-9 and TRBJ2-7; possible D gene TRBD2, 6 bases. Germline CDR1 SEHNR, CDR2 FQNEAQ (reference sequence). The ends were cut back, 5 bases at V and 5 bases at J, with 19 bases in the middle. This CDR3 region has 15 residues. CDR3 nucleotides: TGTGCCAGCAGCCTTCGGGGGATCGATGCCCACGAGCAGTACTTC. It yields the protein CASSLRGIDAHEQYF.

This chain connects TRBV15 to TRBJ1-2; D is ambiguous. The germline V gene has CDR1 LNHNV and CDR2 YYDKDF (reference sequence). CDR3 size: 12 residues. V lost 3 bases and J 4 bases, leaving 6 bases between the germline ends. CDR3 bases: TGTGCCACCAGCAGGCCCGGCTATGGCTACACCTTC. This gives the protein CATSRPGYGYTF.

The CDR3, as DNA: TGCAGTGCTCCAAGGGTGGCTGAAGCTTTCTTT. Protein product: CSAPRVAEAFF. This chain joins TRBV20-1 and TRBJ1-1, with D hard to call. The germline V gene has CDR1 DFQATT and CDR2 SNEGSKA (reference sequence). Trimming took 5 bases from V and 6 from J, leaving 10 bases between them. The CDR3 sequence is 11 residues long.

V is TRBV20-1 and J is TRBJ2-7; D gene ambiguous. Germline V lookup: CDR1 DFQATT, CDR2 SNEGSKA (reference sequence). CDR3 length equals 14 residues. Between the trimmed V and J ends, which lost 5 bases and 2 bases, there was a span of 16 bases. Written as DNA, the CDR3 is TGCAGTGCTGCCCCTCTTAGCAATACCTACGAGCAGTACTTC. Its protein product is CSAAPLSNTYEQYF.

J is TRBJ2-1 and V is TRBV5-1; D unclear. The CDR3 has 16 amino acids. Germline CDR1 is SGHRS and CDR2 is YFSETQ. The V and J ends lost 1 base and 0 bases respectively, with 11 bases between them. In DNA form, the CDR3 reads TGCGCCAGCAGCTTGCAGTCAAGTAGCTCCTACAATGAGCAGTTCTTC. Translation: CASSLQSSSSYNEQFF.

The count of this clonotype is one. This rearrangement joins TRBV12-3 or TRBV12-4 to TRBJ2-3, with D tentatively TRBD1 or TRBD2 (7 bases each). This CDR3 has 20 residues. Trimming removed 6 bases from V and 5 bases from J, with 33 bases in between. The CDR3 DNA reads as TGTGCCAGCAGCCGACGAGGAGGGGGCGAGAGGGGGAGGGCCTTAGATACGCAGTATTTT. Its translation is CASSRRGGGERGRALDTQYF.

This rearrangement joins TRBV3-1 to TRBJ2-5, with a weak D call TRBD1 (6 bases). The V end lost 5 bases, the J end lost 5 bases, and 18 bases lay between the germline ends. The CDR3 length is 15 residues. Germline CDR1 is LGHDT and CDR2 is YNNKEL (reference sequence). CDR3 protein: CASSSNPRGRETQYF. The CDR3 DNA follows: TGTGCCAGCAGCTCAAATCCCAGGGGAAGGGAGACCCAGTACTTC.